This paragraph reports one T cell receptor (beta chain). These data come from a study of early T cells in non-severe SARS-CoV-2 infection. Study context: From unsorted whole blood, bulk RNA was sequenced, and the chains remained unpaired.

Each single cDNA molecule received a unique molecular identifier. Using its own MiXCR run on the 5' RACE reads, TCRdb lists one record per CDR3 protein. The sample contains about 32,000 distinct CDR3 sequences, 8% to 9.5% of which appear only once. The CDR3 runs 16 residues. Germline V CDR1 and CDR2: MNHEY, SVGAGI. Trimming cost V 6 bases and J 2 bases, with 16 bases left between them. The sequenced material came from whole blood. The chain recombines TRBV6-5 with TRBJ2-2; D may be TRBD1 or TRBD2 (6 bases each). The receptor comes from an adult who was a healthcare worker with PCR-confirmed SARS-CoV-2 infection or an uninfected control (not recorded which). CDR3: CASSPTGTPNTGELFF. The DNA of the CDR3 is TGTGCCAGCAGCCCAACAGGGACTCCCAACACCGGGGAGCTGTTTTTT.